The sequence of this T cell receptor beta chain was determined in a study of monozygotic twins with inflammatory bowel disease. Blood samples, whole and unsorted for T cells, yielded the isolated total RNA. The germline CDR1 and CDR2 sequences are SGHKS and YYEKEE (reference sequence). The CDR3 has 13 residues. Each TCR library used roughly 4,000 ng of total RNA. TCRdb derives one entry per CDR3 protein from the 5' RACE reads, leaving out DNA. The sample includes around 370,000 distinct CDR3 sequences. This TCR was sampled from a human donor with ulcerative colitis or Crohn's disease, or a healthy co-twin of an affected twin (not recorded which). The genes are TRBV5-5 and TRBJ1-2. Sequenced sample: blood. Here the CDR3 reads CASSLDIGTQSTF.